Below are 21 T cell receptor beta chains sequenced from a single sample in a study of T cell clonotyping in hematopoietic cell transplantation. Profiled with immunoSEQ multiplex PCR; TCRdb holds only in-frame clones, not every one. The table has fewer than 15,000 clones, roughly 83% seen once. Time point denoted: recipient sample about 28 days before transplant, after cytoreduction. Here the sequenced sample was peripheral blood mononuclear cells, taken before stem cell transplant. The receptors stem from a man in his fifties or sixties with acute myeloid leukemia. Some clones in this sample may be carry-over from other donors' samples.

This chain uses TRBV29-1 with TRBJ2-7; 10 nucleotides line up with TRBD1. Germline trimming cut 6 bases from V and 0 bases from J; bases unmatched to any gene: 2. Germline CDR1 and CDR2: SQVTM and ANQGSEA. The CDR3 has 13 amino acids. In DNA form, the CDR3 reads TGCAGCGTCAGGACAGGGGGCTCCTACGAGCAGTACTTC. The encoded protein is CSVRTGGSYEQYF.

The chain uses TRBV6-1 and TRBJ1-4; the D is unclear. Germline V gene sequence: CDR1 MNHNS, CDR2 SASEGT. Trimming took off 5 bases at V and 10 bases at J, with 8 bases between the two ends. The CDR3 has 11 residues. The CDR3 sequence: CASSTPGKLFF. In nucleotides, the CDR3 is TGTGCCAGCAGTACCCCGGGAAAACTGTTTTTT.

The rearrangement links TRBV5-6 to TRBJ2-2, with D possibly TRBD2 on 5 matching bases. The CDR3 loop spans 15 amino acids. Germline CDR1 is SGHDT and CDR2 is YYEEEE. Trimming left V 2 bases short and J 7 bases short, with 15 bases between. The CDR3 region is CASSFFGASHGELFF. In DNA form, the CDR3 reads TGTGCCAGCAGCTTTTTCGGCGCTAGCCACGGGGAGCTGTTTTTT. Looking up the rest from reference TRBV5-6 and TRBJ2-2 gives the full variable domain: DAGVTQSPTHLIKTRGQQVTLRCSPKSGHDTVSWYQQALGQGPQFIFQYYEEEERQRGNFPDRFSGHQFPNYSSELNVNALLLGDSALYLCASSFFGASHGELFFGEGSRLTVL.

This clone was observed a few times. The chain carries TRBV7-3 and TRBJ2-7, with a weak D call TRBD2 (6 bases). V was clipped by 3 bases and J by 3 bases, with 9 bases between them. The CDR3 is 13 amino acids. The germline V gene encodes CDR1 SGHTA and CDR2 FQGTGA. CDR3 in amino acids: CASSFGGGYEQYF. For the CDR3, the DNA is TGTGCCAGCAGCTTCGGGGGTGGCTACGAGCAGTACTTC.

This sequence joins TRBV9 and TRBJ2-7; 7 nucleotides line up with TRBD2. Germline values: CDR1 SGDLS, CDR2 YYNGEE. This CDR3 region has 14 residues. The V segment lost 1 base and the J segment 7 bases; nucleotides outside the gene matches: 8. CDR3 sequence reads: CASSVTKLACEQYF. CDR3 nucleotides: TGTGCCAGCAGCGTAACAAAACTAGCGTGTGAGCAGTACTTC.

This rearrangement joins TRBV4-2 to TRBJ2-1, with TRBD2 as a possible D gene (6 bases). The V end lost 2 bases, the J end lost 0 bases, and 8 bases lay between the germline ends. The CDR3 is 15 amino acids. Germline V gene data show CDR1 as LGHNA and CDR2 as YNFKEQ. The CDR3 protein is CASSQTSHSYNEQFF. In nucleotides, the CDR3 is TGTGCCAGCAGCCAAACTAGCCACTCCTACAATGAGCAGTTCTTC.

CDR3 in DNA: TGTGCCTGGAGTGTACTGGGGTATCTCGATGGCTACACCTTC. This encodes CAWSVLGYLDGYTF. The chain has TRBV30 and TRBJ1-2; the D is unclear. The CDR3 loop spans 14 amino acids. Germline-derived CDR1 and CDR2 are GTSNPN and SVGIG (reference sequence). The V end lost 0 bases, the J end lost 6 bases, and 14 bases lay between the germline ends.

The CDR3 loop is CASSPRGTNQPQHF. The CDR3 nucleotides are TGTGCCAGCAGCCCTCGCGGGACCAATCAGCCCCAGCATTTT. V is TRBV9 and J is TRBJ1-5; TRBD1 might be the D (5 bases). This CDR3 comprises 14 residues. The germline V gene encodes CDR1 SGDLS and CDR2 YYNGEE. Trimming cost V 4 bases and J 3 bases, with 11 bases left between them.

This clone was seen only a few times. The chain links TRBV7-6 to TRBJ1-1; the D is unclear. The CDR3 is made up of 14 amino acids. The germline CDR1 and CDR2 sequences are SGHVS and FNYEAQ. V was clipped by 5 bases and J by 2 bases, with 12 bases between them. Here the CDR3 reads CASSGSGPNTEAFF. The DNA for the CDR3 is TGTGCCAGCAGCGGGTCCGGACCCAACACTGAAGCTTTCTTT.

This clone occurred once. The V and J genes are TRBV6-1 and TRBJ1-1, with a possible D match to TRBD1 (6 bases). This CDR3 region has 14 residues. CDR1 and CDR2 from the germline V gene are MNHNS and SASEGT. Deletions cut 3 bases from V and 1 base from J, with 9 bases between. CDR3: CASSDQQGNTEAFF. Written as DNA, the CDR3 is TGTGCCAGCAGTGACCAACAGGGGAACACTGAAGCTTTCTTT.

The chain uses TRBV10-3 and TRBJ1-5, with TRBD1 matching over 7 bases. The CDR3 totals 15 residues. The V gene end was trimmed by 5 bases and the J gene end by 6 bases; junction bases not matched to a gene: 10. The germline gives CDR1 ENHRY, CDR2 SYGVKD. The CDR3 sequence: CAISRTGNLGQPQHF. The CDR3, as DNA: TGTGCCATCAGTCGGACAGGCAACTTGGGTCAGCCCCAGCATTTT.

The V gene is TRBV4-1, the J gene TRBJ2-7; the D call may be TRBD1 or TRBD2 (6 bases each). The CDR3 covers 15 residues. V was clipped by 1 base and J by 6 bases, with 16 bases between them. Germline lookup yields CDR1 MGHRA and CDR2 YSYEKL. The CDR3 spells CASSQAWRGAAEQYF. CDR3 DNA: TGCGCCAGCAGCCAAGCGTGGAGGGGGGCTGCCGAGCAGTACTTC.

The chain uses TRBV11-2 and TRBJ1-4; D may be TRBD1 (6 bases). The CDR3 sequence is 16 residues long. Trimming took 5 bases from V and 7 from J, leaving 20 bases between them. Germline CDR1 is SGHAT and CDR2 is FQNNGV. In DNA form, the CDR3 reads TGTGCCAGCAGCATAAATACAGGGCGATTGGCTGAAAAACTGTTTTTT. Protein sequence: CASSINTGRLAEKLFF. The variable domain in full, completed from reference TRBV11-2 and TRBJ1-4, reads EAGVAQSPRYKIIEKRQSVAFWCNPISGHATLYWYQQILGQGPKLLIQFQNNGVVDDSQLPKDRFSAERLKGVDSTLKIQPAKLEDSAVYLCASSINTGRLAEKLFFGSGTQLSVL.

The rearrangement joins TRBV28 to TRBJ1-2; the D is unclear. Germline V gene sequence: CDR1 MDHEN, CDR2 SYDVKM. V lost 4 bases and J lost 8, with 17 bases in between. The CDR3 has 14 amino acids. The CDR3 sequence is CASSSTDLRGGYTF. The CDR3 DNA is TGTGCCAGCAGTTCGACCGACCTAAGAGGGGGCTACACCTTC.

The J gene is TRBJ1-4, the V gene TRBV25-1; D may be TRBD1 (6 bases). Germline CDR1 and CDR2: MGHDK and SYGVNS. V lost 3 bases, J lost 4 bases, and 15 bases lay in between. This CDR3 region has 16 residues. This chain's CDR3 is CASSDSGAGVNEKLFF. The CDR3 DNA reads as TGTGCCAGCAGTGATTCGGGGGCAGGCGTTAATGAAAAACTGTTTTTT.

V is TRBV28 and J is TRBJ2-7; weak D call: TRBD1 (6 bases). Germline V CDR1 and CDR2: MDHEN, SYDVKM. This CDR3 contains 15 residues. V shed 6 bases and J shed 1 base, with 16 bases lying between them. The CDR3 region has the DNA TGTGCCAGCAGGCCGTCCGGGACAAGGTCCTACGAGCAGTACTTC. Residues: CASRPSGTRSYEQYF.

This chain joins TRBV25-1 and TRBJ1-2, with D possibly TRBD1 on 5 matching bases. V gave up 2 bases and J gave up 10 bases, with 14 bases separating them. The CDR3 is 13 residues long. Looked up from germline, CDR1 is MGHDK and CDR2 is SYGVNS. CDR3 nucleotides: TGTGCCAGCAGTGAAGCCGGGACTCTTGACTACACCTTC. It codes for CASSEAGTLDYTF.

The V and J genes are TRBV30 and TRBJ1-1; D remains ambiguous. Germline CDR1 is GTSNPN and CDR2 is SVGIG (reference sequence). Trimming stripped 2 bases from V and 5 bases from J, with 12 bases between. The CDR3 has 13 residues. CDR3 amino acids: CAWSTHPGTEAFF. The DNA for the CDR3 is TGTGCCTGGAGTACCCATCCGGGGACTGAAGCTTTCTTT.

This clone has just a few counts. The chain links TRBV2 to TRBJ1-5; D possibly corresponds to TRBD1 (5 bases). Germline V CDR1 and CDR2: SNHLY, FYNNEI. The CDR3 extends over 13 amino acids. Trimming removed 1 base at V and 6 bases at J, with 7 bases between. The CDR3 loop reads CASSEEGIQPQHF. In DNA, the CDR3 is TGTGCCAGCAGTGAAGAGGGGATTCAGCCCCAGCATTTT.

The chain has TRBV7-8 and TRBJ1-6; 10 bases map to TRBD1. Germline V CDR1 and CDR2: SGHVS, FQNEAQ. V lost 5 bases, J lost 7 bases, and 5 bases stayed unmatched. This CDR3 comprises 15 residues. The CDR3, as DNA: TGTGCCAGCAGCCCCCGGGACAGGGGAAATTCACCCCTCCACTTT. Translating it yields CASSPRDRGNSPLHF. Using reference TRBV7-8 and TRBJ1-6 for the parts outside the CDR3, the full variable domain is GAGVSQSPRYKVAKRGQDVALRCDPISGHVSLFWYQQALGQGPEFLTYFQNEAQLDKSGLPSDRFFAERPEGSVSTLKIQRTQQEDSAVYLCASSPRDRGNSPLHFGNGTRLTVT.

J is TRBJ1-4 and V is TRBV4-2; 7 positions agree with TRBD1. The CDR3 spans 16 residues. Trimming cost V 4 bases and J 7 bases; bases outside gene matches: 12. Germline V CDR1 and CDR2: LGHNA, YNFKEQ. The CDR3 sequence: CASSLNVKGGGEKLFF. The CDR3 DNA reads as TGTGCCAGCAGCCTGAACGTCAAAGGGGGCGGTGAAAAACTGTTTTTT.